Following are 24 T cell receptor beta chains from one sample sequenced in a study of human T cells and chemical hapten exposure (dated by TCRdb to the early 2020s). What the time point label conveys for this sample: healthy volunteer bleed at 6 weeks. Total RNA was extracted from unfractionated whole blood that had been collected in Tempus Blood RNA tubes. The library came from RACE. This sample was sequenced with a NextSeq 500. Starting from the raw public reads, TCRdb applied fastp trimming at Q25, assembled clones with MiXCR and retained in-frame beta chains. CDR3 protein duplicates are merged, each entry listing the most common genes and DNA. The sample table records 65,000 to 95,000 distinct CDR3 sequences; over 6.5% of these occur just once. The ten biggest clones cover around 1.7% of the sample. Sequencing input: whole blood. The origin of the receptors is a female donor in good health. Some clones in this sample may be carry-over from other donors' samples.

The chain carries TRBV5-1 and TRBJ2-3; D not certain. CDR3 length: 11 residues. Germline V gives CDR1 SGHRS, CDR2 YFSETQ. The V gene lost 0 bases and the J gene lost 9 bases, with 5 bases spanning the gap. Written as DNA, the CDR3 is TGCGCCAGCAGCTTGGAGACAACGCAGTATTTT. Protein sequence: CASSLETTQYF.

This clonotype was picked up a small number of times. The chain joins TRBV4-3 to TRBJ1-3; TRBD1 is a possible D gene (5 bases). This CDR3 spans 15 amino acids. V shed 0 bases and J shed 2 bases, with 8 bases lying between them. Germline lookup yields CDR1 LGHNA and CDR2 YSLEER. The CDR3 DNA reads TGCGCCAGCAGCCAAGAGCAGGGAACTGGAAACACCATATATTTT. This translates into CASSQEQGTGNTIYF.

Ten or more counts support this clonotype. The CDR3 spells CSVGDGQETQYF. The DNA for the CDR3 is TGCAGCGTGGGGGACGGCCAAGAGACCCAGTACTTC. V usage is TRBV29-1 and J usage is TRBJ2-5; either TRBD1 or TRBD2 may fit D (5 bases each). Germline V lookup: CDR1 SQVTM, CDR2 ANQGSEA. Trimming left V 6 bases short and J 1 base short, with 9 bases between. The CDR3 covers 12 residues.

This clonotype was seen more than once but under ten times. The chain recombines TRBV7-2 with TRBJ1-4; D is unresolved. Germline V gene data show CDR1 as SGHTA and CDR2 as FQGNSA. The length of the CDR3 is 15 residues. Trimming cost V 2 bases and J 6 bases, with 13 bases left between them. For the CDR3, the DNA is TGTGCCAGCAGCTTACAGAGGGCTAGCGATGAAAAACTGTTTTTT. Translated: CASSLQRASDEKLFF. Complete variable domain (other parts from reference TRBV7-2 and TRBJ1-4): GAGVSQSPSNKVTEKGKDVELRCDPISGHTALYWYRQSLGQGLEFLIYFQGNSAPDKSGLPSDRFSAERTGGSVSTLTIQRTQQEDSAVYLCASSLQRASDEKLFFGSGTQLSVL.

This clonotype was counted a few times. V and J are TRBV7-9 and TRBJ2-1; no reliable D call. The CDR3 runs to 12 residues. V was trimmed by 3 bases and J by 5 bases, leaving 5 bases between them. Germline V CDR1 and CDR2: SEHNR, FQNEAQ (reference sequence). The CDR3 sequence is CASSFKDNEQFF. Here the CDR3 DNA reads TGTGCCAGCAGCTTTAAGGACAATGAGCAGTTCTTC.

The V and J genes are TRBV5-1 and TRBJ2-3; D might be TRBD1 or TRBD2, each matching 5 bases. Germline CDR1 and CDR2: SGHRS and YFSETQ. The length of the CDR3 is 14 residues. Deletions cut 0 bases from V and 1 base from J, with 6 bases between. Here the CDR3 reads CASSLEGRTDTQYF. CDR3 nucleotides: TGCGCCAGCAGCTTGGAGGGACGCACAGATACGCAGTATTTT. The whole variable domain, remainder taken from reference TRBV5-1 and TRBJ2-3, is KAGVTQTPRYLIKTRGQQVTLSCSPISGHRSVSWYQQTPGQGLQFLFEYFSETQRNKGNFPGRFSGRQFSNSRSEMNVSTLELGDSALYLCASSLEGRTDTQYFGPGTRLTVL.

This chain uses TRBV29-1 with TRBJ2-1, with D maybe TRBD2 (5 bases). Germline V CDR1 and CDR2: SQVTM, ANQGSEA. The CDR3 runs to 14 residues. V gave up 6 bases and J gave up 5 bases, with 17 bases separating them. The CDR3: CSVNGVNPNNEQFF. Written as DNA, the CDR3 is TGCAGCGTCAACGGGGTCAATCCTAACAATGAGCAGTTCTTC.

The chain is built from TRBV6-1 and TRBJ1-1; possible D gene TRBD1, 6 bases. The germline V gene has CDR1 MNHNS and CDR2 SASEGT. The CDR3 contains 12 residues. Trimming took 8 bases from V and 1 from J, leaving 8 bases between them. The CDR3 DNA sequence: TGTGCCAGCGTGACAGGGAACACTGAAGCTTTCTTT. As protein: CASVTGNTEAFF.

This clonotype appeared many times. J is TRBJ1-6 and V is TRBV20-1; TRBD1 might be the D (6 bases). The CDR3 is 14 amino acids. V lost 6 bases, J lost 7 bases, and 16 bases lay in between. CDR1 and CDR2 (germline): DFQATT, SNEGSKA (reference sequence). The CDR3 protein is CSAAGDAGNSPLHF. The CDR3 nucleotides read TGCAGTGCGGCAGGGGACGCAGGGAATTCACCCCTCCACTTT.

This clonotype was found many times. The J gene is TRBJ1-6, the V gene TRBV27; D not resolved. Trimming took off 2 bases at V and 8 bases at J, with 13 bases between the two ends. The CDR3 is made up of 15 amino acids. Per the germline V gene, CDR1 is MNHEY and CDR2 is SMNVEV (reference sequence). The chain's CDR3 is CASSLRGLGDSPLHF. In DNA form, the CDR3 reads TGTGCCAGCAGTTTACGAGGTTTGGGCGATTCACCCCTCCACTTT.

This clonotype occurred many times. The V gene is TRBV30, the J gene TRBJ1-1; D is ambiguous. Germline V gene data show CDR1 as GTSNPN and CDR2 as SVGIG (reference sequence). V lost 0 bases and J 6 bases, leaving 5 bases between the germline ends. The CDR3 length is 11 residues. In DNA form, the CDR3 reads TGTGCCTGGAGTGTCATCGCTGAAGCTTTCTTT. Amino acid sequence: CAWSVIAEAFF.

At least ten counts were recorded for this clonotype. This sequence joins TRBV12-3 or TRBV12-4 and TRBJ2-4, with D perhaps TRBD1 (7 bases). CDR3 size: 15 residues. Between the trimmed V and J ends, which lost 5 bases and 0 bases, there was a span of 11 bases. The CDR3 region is CASSGGTVAKNIQYF. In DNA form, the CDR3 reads TGTGCCAGCAGTGGGGGGACAGTAGCCAAAAACATTCAGTACTTC.

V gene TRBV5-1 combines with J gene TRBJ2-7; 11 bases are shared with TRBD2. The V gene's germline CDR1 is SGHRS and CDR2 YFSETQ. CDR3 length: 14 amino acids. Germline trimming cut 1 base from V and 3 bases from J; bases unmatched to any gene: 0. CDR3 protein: CASSLTSGGYEQYF. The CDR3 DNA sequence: TGCGCCAGCAGCTTGACTAGCGGGGGCTACGAGCAGTACTTC.

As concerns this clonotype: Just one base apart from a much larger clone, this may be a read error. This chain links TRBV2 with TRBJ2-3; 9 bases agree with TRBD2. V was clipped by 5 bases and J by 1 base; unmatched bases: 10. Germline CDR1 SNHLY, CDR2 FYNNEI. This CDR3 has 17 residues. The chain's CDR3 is CASSTFPSGGRTDTQYF. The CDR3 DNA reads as TGTGCCAGCAGTACCTTTCCCAGCGGGGGGCGCACAGATACGCAGTATTTT. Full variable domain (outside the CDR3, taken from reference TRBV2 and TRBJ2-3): EPEVTQTPSHQVTQMGQEVILRCVPISNHLYFYWYRQILGQKVEFLVSFYNNEISEKSEIFDDQFSVERPDGSNFTLKIRSTKLEDSAMYFCASSTFPSGGRTDTQYFGPGTRLTVL.

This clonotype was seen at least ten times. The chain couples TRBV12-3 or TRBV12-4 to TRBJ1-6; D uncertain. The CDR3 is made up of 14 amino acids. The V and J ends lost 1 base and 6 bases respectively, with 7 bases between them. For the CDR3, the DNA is TGTGCCAGCAGTTTAGATCGGGTTAATTCACCCCTCCACTTT. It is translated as CASSLDRVNSPLHF.

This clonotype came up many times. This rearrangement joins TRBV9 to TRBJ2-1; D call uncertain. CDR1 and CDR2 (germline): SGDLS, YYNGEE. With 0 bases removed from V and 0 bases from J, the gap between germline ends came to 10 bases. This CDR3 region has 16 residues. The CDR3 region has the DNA TGTGCCAGCAGCGTAGCCGGTCCGAGCTCCTACAATGAGCAGTTCTTC. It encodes CASSVAGPSSYNEQFF.

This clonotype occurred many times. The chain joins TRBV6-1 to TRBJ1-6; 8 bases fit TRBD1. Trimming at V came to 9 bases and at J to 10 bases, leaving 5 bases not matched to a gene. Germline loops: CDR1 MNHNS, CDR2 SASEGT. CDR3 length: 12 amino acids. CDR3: CASQDRGSPLHF. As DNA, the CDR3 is TGTGCCAGTCAAGACAGGGGATCACCCCTCCACTTT.

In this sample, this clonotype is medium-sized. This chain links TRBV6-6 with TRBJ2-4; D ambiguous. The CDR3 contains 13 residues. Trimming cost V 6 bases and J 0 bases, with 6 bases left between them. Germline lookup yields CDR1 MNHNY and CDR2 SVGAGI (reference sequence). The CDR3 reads CASRELAKNIQYF. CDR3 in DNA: TGTGCCAGCAGGGAGCTAGCCAAAAACATTCAGTACTTC.

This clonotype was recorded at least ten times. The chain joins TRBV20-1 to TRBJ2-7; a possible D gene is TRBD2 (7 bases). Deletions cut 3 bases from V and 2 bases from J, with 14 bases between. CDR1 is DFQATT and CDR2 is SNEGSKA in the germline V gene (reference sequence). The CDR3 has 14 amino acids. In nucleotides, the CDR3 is TGCAGTGCTAGGAAGGGGGGGGTGACCTACGAGCAGTACTTC. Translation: CSARKGGVTYEQYF.

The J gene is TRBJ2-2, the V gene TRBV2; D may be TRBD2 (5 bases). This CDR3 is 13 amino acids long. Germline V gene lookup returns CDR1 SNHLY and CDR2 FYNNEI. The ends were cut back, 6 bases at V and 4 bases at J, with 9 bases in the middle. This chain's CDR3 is CASSWESTGELFF. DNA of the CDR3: TGTGCCAGCAGCTGGGAGTCCACCGGGGAGCTGTTTTTT.

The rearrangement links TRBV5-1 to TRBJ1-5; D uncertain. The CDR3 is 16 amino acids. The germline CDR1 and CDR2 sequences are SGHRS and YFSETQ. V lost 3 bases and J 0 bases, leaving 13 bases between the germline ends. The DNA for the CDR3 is TGCGCCAGCAGCTCCGACCCAACATCTAGCAATCAGCCCCAGCATTTT. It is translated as CASSSDPTSSNQPQHF.

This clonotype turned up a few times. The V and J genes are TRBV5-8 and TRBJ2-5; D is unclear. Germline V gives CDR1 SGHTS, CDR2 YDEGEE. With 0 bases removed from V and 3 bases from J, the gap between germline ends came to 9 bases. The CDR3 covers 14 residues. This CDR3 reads CASSLAPTEETQYF. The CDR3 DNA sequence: TGTGCCAGCAGCTTGGCCCCAACAGAAGAGACCCAGTACTTC.

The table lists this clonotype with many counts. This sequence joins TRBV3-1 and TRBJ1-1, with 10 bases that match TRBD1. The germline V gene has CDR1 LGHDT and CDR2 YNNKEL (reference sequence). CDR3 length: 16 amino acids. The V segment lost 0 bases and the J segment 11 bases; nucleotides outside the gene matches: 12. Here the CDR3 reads CASSQDAGTGVPGAFF. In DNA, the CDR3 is TGTGCCAGCAGCCAAGACGCCGGGACAGGGGTACCCGGGGCTTTCTTT.

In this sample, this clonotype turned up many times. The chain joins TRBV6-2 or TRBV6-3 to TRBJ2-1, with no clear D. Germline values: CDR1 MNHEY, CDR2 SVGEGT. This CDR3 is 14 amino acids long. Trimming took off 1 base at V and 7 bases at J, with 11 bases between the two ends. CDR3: CASSYFRQTNEQFF. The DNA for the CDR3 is TGTGCCAGCAGTTACTTTCGTCAGACAAATGAGCAGTTCTTC.